This T cell receptor (beta chain) was obtained from a study of CD8+CD57+ T cells in acquired aplastic anemia. Template material for TCR beta VDJ and CDR3 profiling consisted of genomic DNA. TCRdb re-called the reads through MiXCR, storing one row per CDR3 protein. The sample carries some 120,000 distinct CDR3 sequences, under 65% recorded once. Whole-study findings and limits: The study identified about 30 CD8+ CDR3 sequences shared by patients and controls.

The CDR3 has 15 residues. Germline trimming cut 8 bases from V and 2 bases from J; bases unmatched to any gene: 10. Germline V gene data show CDR1 as MNHNS and CDR2 as SASEGT. Patients selected for sequencing had displayed CD8+CD57+ cell expansion by flow cytometry. Every patient was diagnosed with severe acquired aplastic anemia. This clonotype was picked up one time. Its cognate antigen is unknown. Sequencing input: sorted CD4+, CD8+, or CD8+CD57+ T cells (not recorded which) from PBMCs. This chain links TRBV6-1 with TRBJ2-7; the match to TRBD1 covers 9 bases. This sequence originates from a human donor with aplastic anemia. The CDR3 protein is CASGLGDRVTYEQYF. CDR3 nucleotide sequence: TGTGCCAGCGGCCTTGGGGACAGGGTTACCTACGAGCAGTACTTC.